The following is a T cell receptor (beta chain) sequence with its context. The data derive from a study of blood T cell repertoires in COVID-19. Background on the study: The United States, Italy and Spain were the sources of the acute and convalescent COVID-19 samples. Sample material is recorded as cDNA or gDNA derived from T cells, B-cell-depleted T cells, or PBMCs.

This CDR3 has 19 amino acids. With 0 bases clipped from V and 3 bases from J, the junction kept 14 bases outside the gene matches. CDR1 and CDR2 from the germline V gene are SGHRS and YFSETQ. In the study's own analysis: Reference gene primer amplification yielded estimated nucleated cell counts. Data came from immunoSEQ multiplex PCR; TCRdb stores just in-frame clones and leaves some out. V and J calls plus clone size are reproduced from that table; the DNA served to infer D and trimming. The sample comprises about 120,000 clones, 88% of which are singletons, and 0.95% to 1.5% rests with the top ten.

The sample taken for sequencing was peripheral blood. This TCR was recovered from a woman older than 75 with acute or convalescent COVID-19. The chain combines TRBV5-1 with TRBJ2-2; 7 bases map to TRBD1. CDR3: CASSLEVQGTAWYTGELFF. CDR3 DNA sequence: TGCGCCAGCAGCTTGGAGGTCCAAGGGACAGCCTGGTACACCGGGGAGCTGTTTTTT.